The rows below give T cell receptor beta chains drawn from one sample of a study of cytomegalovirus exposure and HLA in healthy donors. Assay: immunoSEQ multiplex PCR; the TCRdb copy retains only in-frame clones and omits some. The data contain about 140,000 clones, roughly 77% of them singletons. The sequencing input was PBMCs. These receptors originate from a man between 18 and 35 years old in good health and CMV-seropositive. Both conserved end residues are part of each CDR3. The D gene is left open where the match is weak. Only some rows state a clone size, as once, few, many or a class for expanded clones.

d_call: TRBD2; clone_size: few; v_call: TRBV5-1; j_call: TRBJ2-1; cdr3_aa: CASSPRTSSNEQFF; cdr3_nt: TGCGCCAGCAGCCCCCGGACTAGTTCCAATGAGCAGTTCTTC
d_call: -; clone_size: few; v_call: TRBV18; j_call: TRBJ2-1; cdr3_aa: CASSPPSRGEQFF; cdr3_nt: TGTGCCAGCTCACCACCGTCCAGGGGCGAGCAGTTCTTC
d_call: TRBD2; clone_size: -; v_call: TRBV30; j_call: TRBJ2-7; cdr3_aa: CAWLLAGTFRSGEQYF; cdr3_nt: TGTGCCTGGTTACTAGCGGGAACATTTCGGAGCGGCGAGCAGTACTTC
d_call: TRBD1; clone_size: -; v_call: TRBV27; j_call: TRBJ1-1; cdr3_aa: CASSSDRIIQGRTEAFF; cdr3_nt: TGTGCCAGCAGTTCCGACCGAATAATACAGGGGAGGACTGAAGCTTTCTTT
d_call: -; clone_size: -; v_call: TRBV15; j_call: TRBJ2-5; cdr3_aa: CATSRVGLGKETQYF; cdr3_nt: TGTGCCACCAGCAGAGTGGGGCTGGGAAAAGAGACCCAGTACTTC
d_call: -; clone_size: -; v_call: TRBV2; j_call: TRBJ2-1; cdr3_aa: CALNPGVRFF; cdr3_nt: TGTGCCCTCAACCCAGGCGTCAGGTTCTTC
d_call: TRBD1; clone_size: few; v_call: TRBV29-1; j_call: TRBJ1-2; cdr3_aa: CSVSGAAGGALDGYTF; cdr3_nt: TGCAGCGTCTCGGGGGCGGCAGGGGGCGCTTTAGATGGCTACACCTTC
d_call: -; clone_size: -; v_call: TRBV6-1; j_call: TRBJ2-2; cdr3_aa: CASSEEAGLNTGELFF; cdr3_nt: TGTGCCAGCAGTGAAGAGGCGGGGCTCAACACCGGGGAGCTGTTTTTT
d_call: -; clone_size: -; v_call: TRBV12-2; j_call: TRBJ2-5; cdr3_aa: CASRTCLGQLKETQYF; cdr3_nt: TGTGCAAGTCGCACGTGCCTCGGACAGTTGAAGGAGACCCAGTACTTC
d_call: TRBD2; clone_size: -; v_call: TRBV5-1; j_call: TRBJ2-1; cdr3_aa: CASSSTSGRQDEQFF; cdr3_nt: TGCGCCAGCAGCTCGACTAGCGGGAGGCAGGATGAGCAGTTCTTC
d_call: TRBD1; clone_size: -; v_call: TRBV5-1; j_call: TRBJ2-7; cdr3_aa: CASSLGQGAQEQYF; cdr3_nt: TGCGCCAGCAGCTTGGGACAGGGGGCGCAGGAGCAGTACTTC
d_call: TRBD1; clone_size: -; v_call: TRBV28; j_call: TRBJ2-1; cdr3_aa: CAGQGTRWDEQFF; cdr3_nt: TGTGCCGGACAGGGAACCCGTTGGGATGAGCAGTTCTTC
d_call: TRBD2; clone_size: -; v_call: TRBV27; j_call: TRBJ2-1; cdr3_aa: CASSLTGTTYNEQFF; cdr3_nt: TGTGCCAGCAGCCTTACCGGGACTACCTACAATGAGCAGTTCTTC
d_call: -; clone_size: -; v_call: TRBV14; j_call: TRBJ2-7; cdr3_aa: CASSLRLSSNEQYF; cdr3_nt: TGTGCCAGCAGCCTAAGACTTAGTAGCAACGAGCAGTACTTC
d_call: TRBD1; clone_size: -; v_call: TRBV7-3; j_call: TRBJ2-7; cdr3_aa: CASSVTGTGGEQYF; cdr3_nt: TGTGCCAGCAGTGTAACCGGGACAGGGGGAGAGCAGTACTTC
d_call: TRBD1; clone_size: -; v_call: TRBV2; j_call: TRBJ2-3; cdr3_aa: CASSLDRVGTDTQYF; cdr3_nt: TGTGCCAGCAGTTTGGACAGGGTGGGCACAGATACGCAGTATTTT
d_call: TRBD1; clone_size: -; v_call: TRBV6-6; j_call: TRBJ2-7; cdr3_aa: CASSQDRDYEQYF; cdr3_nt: TGTGCCAGCAGTCAGGACAGGGACTACGAGCAGTACTTC
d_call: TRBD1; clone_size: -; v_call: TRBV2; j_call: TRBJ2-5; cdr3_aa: CASSSTGQGLKTQYF; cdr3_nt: TGTGCCAGCAGTTCCACTGGACAGGGGCTGAAGACCCAGTACTTC
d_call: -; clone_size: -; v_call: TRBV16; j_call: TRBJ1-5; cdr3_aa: CASSQENRSNQPQHF; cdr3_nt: TGTGCCAGCAGCCAAGAGAACAGAAGCAATCAGCCCCAGCATTTT
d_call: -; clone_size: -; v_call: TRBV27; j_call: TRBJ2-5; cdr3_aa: CASSLWGELQETQYF; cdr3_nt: TGTGCTAGCAGTTTATGGGGGGAACTACAAGAGACCCAGTACTTC
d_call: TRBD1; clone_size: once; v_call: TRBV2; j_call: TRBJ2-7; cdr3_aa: CASSPQGVYEQYF; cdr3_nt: TGTGCCAGCAGTCCCCAGGGGGTCTACGAGCAGTACTTC
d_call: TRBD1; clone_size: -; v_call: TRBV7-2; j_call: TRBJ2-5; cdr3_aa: CASSSGTAYQETQYF; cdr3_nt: TGTGCCAGCAGCTCCGGGACAGCCTACCAAGAGACCCAGTACTTC